This T cell receptor (beta chain) originates from a study of shared clonotypes between healthy human individuals. The CDR3 contains 12 residues. Trimming pared 2 bases from V and 4 bases from J, leaving 3 bases between. Germline V gene data show CDR1 as ENHRY and CDR2 as SYGVKD. The naive CD8 fraction comprised CD45RO-negative cells positively selected for CCR7 and excluded terminally differentiated effector memory CD45RA+ cells. Assay runs were performed at deep level. Each replicate PCR on the sorted subsets used roughly 200 ng DNA (roughly 30,000 T cell genomes). Profiling relied on immunoSEQ multiplex PCR, and the TCRdb table lists in-frame clones only, not all of them. The sample comprises 1.5 million to 2.5 million clones, roughly 95% of which are singletons, and 1% to 1.5% rests with the top ten.

Sequencing was performed on naive CD8+ T cells sorted from blood. The clonotype originates from a man younger than 35 in good health. The chain has TRBV10-3 and TRBJ1-5; no clear D. The CDR3 DNA reads as TGTGCCATCAGTGAGGATAATCAGCCCCAGCATTTT. Amino acids: CAISEDNQPQHF.